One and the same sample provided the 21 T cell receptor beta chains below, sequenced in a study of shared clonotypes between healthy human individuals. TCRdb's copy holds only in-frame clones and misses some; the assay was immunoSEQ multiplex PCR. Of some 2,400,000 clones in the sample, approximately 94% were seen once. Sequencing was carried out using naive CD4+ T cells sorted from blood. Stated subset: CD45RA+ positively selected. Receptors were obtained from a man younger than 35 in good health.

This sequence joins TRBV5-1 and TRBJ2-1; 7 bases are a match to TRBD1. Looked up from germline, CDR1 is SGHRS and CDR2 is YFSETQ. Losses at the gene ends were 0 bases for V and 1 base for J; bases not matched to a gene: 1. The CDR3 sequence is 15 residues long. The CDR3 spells CASSLGDRSYNEQFF. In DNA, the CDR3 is TGCGCCAGCAGCTTGGGGGACAGATCCTACAATGAGCAGTTCTTC.

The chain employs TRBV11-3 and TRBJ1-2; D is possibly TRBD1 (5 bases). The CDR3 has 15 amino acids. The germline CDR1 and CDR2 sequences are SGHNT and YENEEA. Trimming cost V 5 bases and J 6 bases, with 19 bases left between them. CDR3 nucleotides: TGTGCCAGCAGCCACGGCCTGACAGTGAGGAATGGCTACACCTTC. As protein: CASSHGLTVRNGYTF.

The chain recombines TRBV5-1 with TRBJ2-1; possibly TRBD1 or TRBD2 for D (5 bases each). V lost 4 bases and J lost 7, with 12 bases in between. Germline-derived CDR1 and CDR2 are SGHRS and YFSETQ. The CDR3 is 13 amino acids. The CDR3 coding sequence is TGCGCCAGCAGCCGAGGGACCGGGAATGAGCAGTTCTTC. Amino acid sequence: CASSRGTGNEQFF.

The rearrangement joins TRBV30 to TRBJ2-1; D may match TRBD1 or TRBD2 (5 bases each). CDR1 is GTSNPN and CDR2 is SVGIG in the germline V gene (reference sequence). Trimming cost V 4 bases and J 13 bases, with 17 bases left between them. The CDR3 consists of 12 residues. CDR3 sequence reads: CAWMYGTNSQFF. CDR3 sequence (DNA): TGTGCCTGGATGTATGGGACCAACTCCCAGTTCTTC.

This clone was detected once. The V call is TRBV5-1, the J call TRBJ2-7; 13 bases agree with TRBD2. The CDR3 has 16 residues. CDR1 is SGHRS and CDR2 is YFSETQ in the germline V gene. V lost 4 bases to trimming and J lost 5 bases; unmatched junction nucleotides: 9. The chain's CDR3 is CASSASPGLAGNEQYF. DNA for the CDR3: TGCGCCAGCAGCGCGTCGCCGGGACTAGCGGGAAACGAGCAGTACTTC.

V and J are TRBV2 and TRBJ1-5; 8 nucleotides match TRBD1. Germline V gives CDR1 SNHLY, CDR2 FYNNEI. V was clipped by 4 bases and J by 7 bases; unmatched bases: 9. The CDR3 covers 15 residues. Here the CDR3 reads CASSGSGGPRQPQHF. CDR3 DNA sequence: TGTGCCAGCAGTGGCTCAGGGGGCCCGAGGCAGCCCCAGCATTTT.

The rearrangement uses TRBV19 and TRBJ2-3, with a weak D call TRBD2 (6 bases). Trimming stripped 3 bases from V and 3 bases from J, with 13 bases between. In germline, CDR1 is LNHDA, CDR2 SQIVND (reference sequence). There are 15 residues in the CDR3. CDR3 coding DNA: TGTGCCAGTAGTATTTGGGGAGGCCCAACAGATACGCAGTATTTT. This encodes CASSIWGGPTDTQYF.

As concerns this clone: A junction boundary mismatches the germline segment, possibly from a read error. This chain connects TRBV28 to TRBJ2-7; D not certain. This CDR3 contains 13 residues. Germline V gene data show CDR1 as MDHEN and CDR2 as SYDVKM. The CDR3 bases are TGTGCCAACAGTTTGCGTTCCTCCTACGAGCAGTACTTC. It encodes CANSLRSSYEQYF.

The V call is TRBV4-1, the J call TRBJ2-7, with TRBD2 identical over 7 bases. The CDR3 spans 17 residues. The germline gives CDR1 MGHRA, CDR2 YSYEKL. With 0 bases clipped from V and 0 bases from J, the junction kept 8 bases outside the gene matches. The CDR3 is CASSQERSLADSYEQYF. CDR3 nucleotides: TGCGCCAGCAGCCAAGAACGGAGTCTAGCGGACTCCTACGAGCAGTACTTC.

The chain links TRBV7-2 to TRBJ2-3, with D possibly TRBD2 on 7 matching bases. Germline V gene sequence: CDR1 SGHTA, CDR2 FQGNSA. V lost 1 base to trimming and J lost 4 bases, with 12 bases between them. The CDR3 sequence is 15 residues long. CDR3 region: CASSLGGGGSDTQYF. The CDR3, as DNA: TGTGCCAGCAGCTTAGGCGGGGGCGGTTCAGATACGCAGTATTTT.

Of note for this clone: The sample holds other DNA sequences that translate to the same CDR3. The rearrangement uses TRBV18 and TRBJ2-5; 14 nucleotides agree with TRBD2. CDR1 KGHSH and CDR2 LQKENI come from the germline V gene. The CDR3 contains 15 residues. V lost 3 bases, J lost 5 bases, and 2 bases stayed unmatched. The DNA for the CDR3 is TGTGCCAGCTCACCGGGACTAGCGGGAGTGGAGACCCAGTACTTC. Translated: CASSPGLAGVETQYF.

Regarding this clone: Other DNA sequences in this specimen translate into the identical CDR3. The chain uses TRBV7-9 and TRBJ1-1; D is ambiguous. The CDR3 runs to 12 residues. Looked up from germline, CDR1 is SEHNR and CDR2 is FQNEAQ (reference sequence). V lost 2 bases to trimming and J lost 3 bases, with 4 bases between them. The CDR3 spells CASSLQDTEAFF. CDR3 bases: TGTGCCAGCAGCTTACAAGACACTGAAGCTTTCTTT.

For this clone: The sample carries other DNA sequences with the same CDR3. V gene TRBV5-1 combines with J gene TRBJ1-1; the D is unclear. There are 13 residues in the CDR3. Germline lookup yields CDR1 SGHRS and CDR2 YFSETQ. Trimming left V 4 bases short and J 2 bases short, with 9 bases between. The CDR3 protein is CASSLEQNTEAFF. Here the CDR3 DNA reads TGCGCCAGCAGCCTGGAGCAAAACACTGAAGCTTTCTTT.

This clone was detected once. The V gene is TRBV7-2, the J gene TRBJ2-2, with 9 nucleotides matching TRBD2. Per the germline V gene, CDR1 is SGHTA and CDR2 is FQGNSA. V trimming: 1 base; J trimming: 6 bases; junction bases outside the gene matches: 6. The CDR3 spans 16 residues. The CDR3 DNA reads TGTGCCAGCAGCTTAGGTGGTAGCGGGAGATCCGGGGAGCTGTTTTTT. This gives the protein CASSLGGSGRSGELFF.

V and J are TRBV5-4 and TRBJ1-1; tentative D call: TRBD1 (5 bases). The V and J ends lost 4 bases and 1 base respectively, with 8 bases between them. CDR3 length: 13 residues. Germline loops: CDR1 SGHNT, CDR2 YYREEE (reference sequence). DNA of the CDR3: TGTGCCAGCAGCCCGGACAAGAACACTGAAGCTTTCTTT. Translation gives CASSPDKNTEAFF.

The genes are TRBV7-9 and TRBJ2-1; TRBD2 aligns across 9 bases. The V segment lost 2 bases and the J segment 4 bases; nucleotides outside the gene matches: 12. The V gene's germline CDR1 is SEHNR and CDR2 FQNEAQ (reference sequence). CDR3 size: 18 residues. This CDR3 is CASSLNVASGGLYNEQFF. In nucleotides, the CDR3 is TGTGCCAGCAGCTTAAATGTGGCGAGCGGGGGGCTGTACAATGAGCAGTTCTTC.

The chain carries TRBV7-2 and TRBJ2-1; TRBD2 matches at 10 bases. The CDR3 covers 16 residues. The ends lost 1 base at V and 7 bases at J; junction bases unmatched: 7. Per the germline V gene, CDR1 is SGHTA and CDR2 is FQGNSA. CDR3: CASSLVFSSGGNEQFF. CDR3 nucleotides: TGTGCCAGCAGCTTAGTTTTTTCTAGCGGGGGAAATGAGCAGTTCTTC. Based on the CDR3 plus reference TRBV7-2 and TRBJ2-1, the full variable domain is GAGVSQSPSNKVTEKGKDVELRCDPISGHTALYWYRQSLGQGLEFLIYFQGNSAPDKSGLPSDRFSAERTGGSVSTLTIQRTQQEDSAVYLCASSLVFSSGGNEQFFGPGTRLTVL.

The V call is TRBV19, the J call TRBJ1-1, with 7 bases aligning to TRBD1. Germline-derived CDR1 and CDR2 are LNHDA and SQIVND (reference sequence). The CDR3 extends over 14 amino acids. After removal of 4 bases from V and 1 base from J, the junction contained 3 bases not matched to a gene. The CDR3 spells CASSSRQGNTEAFF. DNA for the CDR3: TGTGCCAGTAGTAGCAGACAGGGGAACACTGAAGCTTTCTTT.

The CDR3 DNA is TGTGCCAGCAGTCGTGGACGGCAATCGGCTGGCTACACCTTC. Residues: CASSRGRQSAGYTF. The gene calls are TRBV28 and TRBJ1-2; D is undetermined. Germline V lookup: CDR1 MDHEN, CDR2 SYDVKM. V shed 5 bases and J shed 7 bases, with 17 bases lying between them. This CDR3 is built from 14 residues.

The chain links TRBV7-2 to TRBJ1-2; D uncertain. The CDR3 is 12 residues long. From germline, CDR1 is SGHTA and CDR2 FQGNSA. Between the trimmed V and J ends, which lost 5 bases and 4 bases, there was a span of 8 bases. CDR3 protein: CASSHSTYGYTF. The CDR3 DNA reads TGTGCCAGCAGCCATAGCACCTATGGCTACACCTTC.

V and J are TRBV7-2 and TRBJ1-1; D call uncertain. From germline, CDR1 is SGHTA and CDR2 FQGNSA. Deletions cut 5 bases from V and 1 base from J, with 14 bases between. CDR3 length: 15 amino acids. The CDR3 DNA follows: TGTGCCAGCAGCCTAAGGGTCCTGACGAACACTGAAGCTTTCTTT. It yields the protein CASSLRVLTNTEAFF.